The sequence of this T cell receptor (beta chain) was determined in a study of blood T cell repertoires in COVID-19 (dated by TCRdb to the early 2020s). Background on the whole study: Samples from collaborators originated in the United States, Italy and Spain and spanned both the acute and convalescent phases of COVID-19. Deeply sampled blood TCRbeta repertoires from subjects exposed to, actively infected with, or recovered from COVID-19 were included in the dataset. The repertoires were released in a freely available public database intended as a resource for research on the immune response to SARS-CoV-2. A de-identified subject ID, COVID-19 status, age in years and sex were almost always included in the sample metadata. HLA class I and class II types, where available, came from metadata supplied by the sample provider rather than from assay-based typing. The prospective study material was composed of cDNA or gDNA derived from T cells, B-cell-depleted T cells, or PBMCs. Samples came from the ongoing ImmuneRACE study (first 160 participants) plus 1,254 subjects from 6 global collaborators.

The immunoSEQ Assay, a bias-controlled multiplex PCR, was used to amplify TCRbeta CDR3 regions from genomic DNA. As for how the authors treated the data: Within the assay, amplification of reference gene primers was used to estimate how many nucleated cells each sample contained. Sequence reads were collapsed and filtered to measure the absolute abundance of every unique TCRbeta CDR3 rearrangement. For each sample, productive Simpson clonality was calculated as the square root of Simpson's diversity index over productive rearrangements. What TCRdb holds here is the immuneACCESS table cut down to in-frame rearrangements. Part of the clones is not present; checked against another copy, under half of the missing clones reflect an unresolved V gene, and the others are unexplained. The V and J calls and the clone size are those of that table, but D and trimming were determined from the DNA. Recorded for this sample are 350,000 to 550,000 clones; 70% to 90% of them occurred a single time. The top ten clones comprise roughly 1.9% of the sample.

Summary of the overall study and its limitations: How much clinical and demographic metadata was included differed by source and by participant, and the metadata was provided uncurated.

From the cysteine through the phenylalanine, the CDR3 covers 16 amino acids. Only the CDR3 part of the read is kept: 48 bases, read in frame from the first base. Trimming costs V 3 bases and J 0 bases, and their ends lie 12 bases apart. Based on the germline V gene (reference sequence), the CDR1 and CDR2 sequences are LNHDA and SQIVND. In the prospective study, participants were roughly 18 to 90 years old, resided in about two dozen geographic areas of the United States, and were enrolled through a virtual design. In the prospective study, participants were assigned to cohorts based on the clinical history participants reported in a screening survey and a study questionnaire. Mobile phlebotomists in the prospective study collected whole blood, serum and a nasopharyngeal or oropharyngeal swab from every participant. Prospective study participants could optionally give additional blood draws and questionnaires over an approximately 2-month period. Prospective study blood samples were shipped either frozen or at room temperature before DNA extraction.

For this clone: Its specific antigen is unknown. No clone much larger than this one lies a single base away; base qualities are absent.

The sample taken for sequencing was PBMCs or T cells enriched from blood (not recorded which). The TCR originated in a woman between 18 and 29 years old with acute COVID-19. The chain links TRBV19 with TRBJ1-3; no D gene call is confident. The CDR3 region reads CASSILAGSSGNTIYF. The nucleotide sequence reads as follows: TGTGCCAGTAGTATTCTGGCAGGAAGCTCTGGAAACACCATATATTTT.